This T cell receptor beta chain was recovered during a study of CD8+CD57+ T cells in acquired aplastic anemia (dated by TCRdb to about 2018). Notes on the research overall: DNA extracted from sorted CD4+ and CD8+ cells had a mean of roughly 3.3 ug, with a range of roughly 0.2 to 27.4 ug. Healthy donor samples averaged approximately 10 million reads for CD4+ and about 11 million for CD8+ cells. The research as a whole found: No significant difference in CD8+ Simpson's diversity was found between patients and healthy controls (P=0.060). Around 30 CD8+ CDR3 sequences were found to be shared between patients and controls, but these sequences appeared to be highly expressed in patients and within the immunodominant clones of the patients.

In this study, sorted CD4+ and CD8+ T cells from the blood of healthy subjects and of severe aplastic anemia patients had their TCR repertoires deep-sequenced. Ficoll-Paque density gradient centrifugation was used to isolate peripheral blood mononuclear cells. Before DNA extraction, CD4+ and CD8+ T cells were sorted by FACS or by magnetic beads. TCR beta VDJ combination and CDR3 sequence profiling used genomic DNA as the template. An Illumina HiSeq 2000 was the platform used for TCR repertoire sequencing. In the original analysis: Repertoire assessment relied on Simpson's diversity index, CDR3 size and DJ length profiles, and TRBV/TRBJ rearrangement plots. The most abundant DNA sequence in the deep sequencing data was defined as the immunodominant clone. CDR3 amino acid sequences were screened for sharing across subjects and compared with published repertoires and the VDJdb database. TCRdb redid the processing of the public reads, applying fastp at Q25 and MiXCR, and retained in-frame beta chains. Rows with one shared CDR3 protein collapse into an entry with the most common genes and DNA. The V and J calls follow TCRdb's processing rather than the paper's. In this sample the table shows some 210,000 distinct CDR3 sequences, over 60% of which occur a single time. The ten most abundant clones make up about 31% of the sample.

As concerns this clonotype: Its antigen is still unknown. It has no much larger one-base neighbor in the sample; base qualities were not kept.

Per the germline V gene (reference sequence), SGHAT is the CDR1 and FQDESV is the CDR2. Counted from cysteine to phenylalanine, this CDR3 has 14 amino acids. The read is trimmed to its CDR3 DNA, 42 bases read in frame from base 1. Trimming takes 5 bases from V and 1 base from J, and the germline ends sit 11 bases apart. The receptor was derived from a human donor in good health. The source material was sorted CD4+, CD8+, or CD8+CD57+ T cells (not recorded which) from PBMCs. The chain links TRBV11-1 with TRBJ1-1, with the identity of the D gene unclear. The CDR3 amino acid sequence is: CASSADDANTEAFF. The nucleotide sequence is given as TGTGCCAGCAGCGCGGACGATGCGAACACTGAAGCTTTCTTT.